Each of the 20 T cell receptor beta chains below was sequenced from the same sample in a study of early T cells in non-severe SARS-CoV-2 infection. MiXCR, applied by TCRdb to the 5' RACE reads, yields one record per CDR3 protein. This table holds about 48,000 distinct CDR3 sequences, roughly 5.9% found once. Sequenced material: whole blood. The receptors stem from an adult who was a healthcare worker with PCR-confirmed SARS-CoV-2 infection or an uninfected control (not recorded which).

The gene calls are TRBV6-5 and TRBJ2-2; 7 bases align to TRBD1. V gave up 4 bases and J gave up 6 bases; unmatched junction bases: 26. Germline V lookup: CDR1 MNHEY, CDR2 SVGAGI. The CDR3 is 21 residues long. CDR3 in amino acids: CASSSLVGDSLPEDGSGELFF. The CDR3 DNA sequence: TGTGCCAGCAGTTCCCTGGTGGGGGACAGCCTCCCTGAAGACGGGTCCGGGGAGCTGTTTTTT.

Ten or more counts support this clonotype. The chain carries TRBV5-1 and TRBJ2-5; D gene ambiguous. CDR1 is SGHRS, CDR2 YFSETQ, per germline. Trimming cost V 4 bases and J 5 bases, with 12 bases left between them. The CDR3 length is 13 residues. The DNA for the CDR3 is TGCGCCAGCAGCACGGACCTGGGGGAGACCCAGTACTTC. Amino acids: CASSTDLGETQYF.

Many counts were recorded for this clonotype. This sequence joins TRBV5-1 and TRBJ2-5, with no clear D. The V and J ends lost 6 bases and 2 bases respectively, with 8 bases between them. Germline CDR1 SGHRS, CDR2 YFSETQ. The CDR3 is made up of 12 amino acids. This chain's CDR3 is CASMAGQETQYF. CDR3 sequence (DNA): TGCGCCAGCATGGCAGGACAAGAGACCCAGTACTTC.

This clonotype was seen a few times. V and J are TRBV19 and TRBJ2-7; tentative D call: TRBD1 (6 bases). The V gene's germline CDR1 is LNHDA and CDR2 SQIVND (reference sequence). V gave up 3 bases and J gave up 4 bases, with 13 bases separating them. The CDR3 is made up of 14 amino acids. The CDR3 reads CASSIAGQLYEQYF. For the CDR3, the DNA is TGTGCCAGTAGTATTGCAGGACAGCTATACGAGCAGTACTTC.

This clonotype showed up many times. The V gene is TRBV7-6, the J gene TRBJ2-3, with D perhaps TRBD2 (6 bases). The germline V gene has CDR1 SGHVS and CDR2 FNYEAQ. V was pared by 0 bases and J by 4 bases, with 11 bases between. This CDR3 is 15 amino acids long. The CDR3 region is CASSLAGGVPDTQYF. Here the CDR3 DNA reads TGTGCCAGCAGCTTAGCGGGCGGGGTGCCAGATACGCAGTATTTT.

The rearrangement uses TRBV6-6 and TRBJ2-2, with 11 bases aligning to TRBD2. The CDR3 length is 16 residues. The germline V gene has CDR1 MNHNY and CDR2 SVGAGI (reference sequence). V lost 6 bases, J lost 6 bases, and 9 bases stayed unmatched. This chain's CDR3 is CASSRTSGSLSGELFF. Written as DNA, the CDR3 is TGTGCCAGCAGCCGCACTAGCGGGAGTCTCTCCGGGGAGCTGTTTTTT.

This clonotype appeared many times. This sequence joins TRBV28 and TRBJ2-5, with 9 bases that match TRBD1. CDR1 and CDR2 (germline): MDHEN, SYDVKM. The CDR3 runs 14 residues. J lost 4 bases, V lost 6 bases, and 6 bases had no gene match. This CDR3 is CASSNPGQGETQYF. The CDR3 DNA is TGTGCCAGCAGCAATCCGGGACAGGGAGAGACCCAGTACTTC.

The sample holds many counts of this clonotype. V usage is TRBV20-1 and J usage is TRBJ2-1; 12 bases are shared with TRBD1. This CDR3 has 13 amino acids. V trimming: 6 bases; J trimming: 9 bases; junction bases outside the gene matches: 6. The germline V gene has CDR1 DFQATT and CDR2 SNEGSKA (reference sequence). CDR3 bases: TGCAGTGCCACGGGACAGGGGGCCTTTGAGCAGTTCTTC. It translates to CSATGQGAFEQFF.

The rearrangement uses TRBV2 and TRBJ2-3, with D tentatively TRBD1 (6 bases). The CDR3 spans 15 residues. Trimming removed 7 bases at V and 1 base at J, with 15 bases between. CDR1 is SNHLY and CDR2 is FYNNEI in the germline V gene. CDR3 coding DNA: TGTGCCAGCATCCCAGGGCAGGGGCGCACAGATACGCAGTATTTT. Translation gives CASIPGQGRTDTQYF. The entire variable domain, with the rest obtained from reference TRBV2 and TRBJ2-3, is as follows: EPEVTQTPSHQVTQMGQEVILRCVPISNHLYFYWYRQILGQKVEFLVSFYNNEISEKSEIFDDQFSVERPDGSNFTLKIRSTKLEDSAMYFCASIPGQGRTDTQYFGPGTRLTVL.

This clonotype turned up a few times. This chain links TRBV5-5 with TRBJ2-7; 9 nucleotides agree with TRBD1. Trimming at V came to 0 bases and at J to 2 bases, leaving 6 bases not matched to a gene. This CDR3 is 16 amino acids long. Germline assignment: CDR1 SGHKS and CDR2 YYEKEE (reference sequence). CDR3 residues: CASSLVVGTGTYEQYF. CDR3 coding DNA: TGTGCCAGCAGCTTGGTGGTAGGGACAGGGACCTACGAGCAGTACTTC. Full variable domain (remainder filled in from reference TRBV5-5 and TRBJ2-7): DAGVTQSPTHLIKTRGQQVTLRCSPISGHKSVSWYQQVLGQGPQFIFQYYEKEERGRGNFPDRFSARQFPNYSSELNVNALLLGDSALYLCASSLVVGTGTYEQYFGPGTRLTVT.

The sample holds many counts of this clonotype. The genes are TRBV6-6 and TRBJ2-2; 8 bases are a match to TRBD1. Germline CDR1 MNHNY, CDR2 SVGAGI (reference sequence). J was trimmed by 4 bases and V by 5 bases; bases with no gene match: 15. The CDR3 extends over 18 amino acids. Here the CDR3 reads CASSVMRTGTEVTGELFF. CDR3 bases: TGTGCCAGCAGTGTTATGAGGACAGGGACCGAGGTCACCGGGGAGCTGTTTTTT.

The sample holds many counts of this clonotype. This chain links TRBV7-2 with TRBJ2-7; D is uncertain. The V gene lost 1 base and the J gene lost 1 base, with 11 bases spanning the gap. This CDR3 region has 15 residues. Germline loops: CDR1 SGHTA, CDR2 FQGNSA. The CDR3 is CASSLGLYGSYEQYF. The CDR3 nucleotides are TGTGCCAGCAGCTTAGGGTTGTACGGTTCCTACGAGCAGTACTTC.

This clonotype has a count of ten or more. This CDR3 is CASSLEGWPDNEQFF. The CDR3 DNA sequence: TGTGCCAGCAGTTTGGAGGGATGGCCCGACAATGAGCAGTTCTTC. The V and J genes are TRBV12-3 or TRBV12-4 and TRBJ2-1; perhaps TRBD2 as D (6 bases). V lost 3 bases, J lost 5 bases, and 14 bases lay in between. CDR3 length: 15 residues.

This clonotype appeared a few times. The rearrangement joins TRBV5-1 to TRBJ1-4; D might be TRBD1 (5 bases). The V gene's germline CDR1 is SGHRS and CDR2 YFSETQ. V was trimmed by 0 bases and J by 5 bases, leaving 5 bases between them. The CDR3 contains 13 residues. CDR3 protein: CASSLGQNEKLFF. The CDR3 nucleotides read TGCGCCAGCAGCTTGGGACAGAATGAAAAACTGTTTTTT. The variable domain in full, completed from reference TRBV5-1 and TRBJ1-4, reads KAGVTQTPRYLIKTRGQQVTLSCSPISGHRSVSWYQQTPGQGLQFLFEYFSETQRNKGNFPGRFSGRQFSNSRSEMNVSTLELGDSALYLCASSLGQNEKLFFGSGTQLSVL.

V gene TRBV5-6 combines with J gene TRBJ1-2; no clear D. The CDR3 consists of 14 residues. The ends were cut back, 1 base at V and 7 bases at J, with 14 bases in the middle. CDR1 is SGHDT and CDR2 is YYEEEE in the germline V gene. CDR3 sequence: CASSLPLSGPGYTF. DNA for the CDR3: TGTGCCAGCAGCTTGCCTTTGTCAGGTCCTGGCTACACCTTC.

This clonotype was found a few times. This chain links TRBV7-9 with TRBJ1-5; D may be TRBD1 (5 bases). Trimming left V 2 bases short and J 5 bases short, with 13 bases between. The CDR3 loop spans 15 amino acids. Looked up from germline, CDR1 is SEHNR and CDR2 is FQNEAQ (reference sequence). The CDR3 reads CASSLSLGVDQPQHF. CDR3 coding DNA: TGTGCCAGCAGCTTATCCTTGGGGGTGGATCAGCCCCAGCATTTT.

This clonotype was seen many times. This chain uses TRBV6-5 with TRBJ1-3; TRBD1 matches at 7 bases. The CDR3 is 17 residues long. Germline CDR1 is MNHEY and CDR2 is SVGAGI. J gave up 3 bases and V 6 bases, and 14 bases lay outside the gene matches. CDR3 loop: CASRFNRGYKVGNTIYF. In DNA form, the CDR3 reads TGTGCCAGCAGGTTCAACAGGGGCTATAAAGTTGGAAACACCATATATTTT.

This clonotype was counted at least ten times. The rearrangement links TRBV28 to TRBJ2-5; D is uncertain. The CDR3 runs to 12 residues. V dropped 6 bases and J dropped 1 base, with 6 bases sitting between them. In germline, CDR1 is MDHEN, CDR2 SYDVKM. The CDR3: CASSPPQETQYF. CDR3 DNA sequence: TGTGCCAGCAGCCCCCCCCAAGAGACCCAGTACTTC.

This clonotype was recorded many times. V is TRBV5-5 and J is TRBJ2-3; a possible D gene is TRBD1 (5 bases). This CDR3 has 15 amino acids. The germline V and J ends were trimmed by 4 bases and 0 bases, with 12 bases remaining between them. CDR1 SGHKS and CDR2 YYEKEE come from the germline V gene (reference sequence). CDR3 nucleotide sequence: TGTGCCAGCAGCCCCCAGGGCTTTAGCACAGATACGCAGTATTTT. Protein sequence: CASSPQGFSTDTQYF.

This clonotype was seen at least ten times. The chain uses TRBV18 and TRBJ1-3; possible D gene TRBD1, 5 bases. The length of the CDR3 is 16 residues. The germline V and J ends were trimmed by 3 bases and 0 bases, with 12 bases remaining between them. Looked up from germline, CDR1 is KGHSH and CDR2 is LQKENI. The CDR3: CASSPTGSLSGNTIYF. CDR3 DNA sequence: TGTGCCAGCTCACCTACAGGATCTCTCTCTGGAAACACCATATATTTT.